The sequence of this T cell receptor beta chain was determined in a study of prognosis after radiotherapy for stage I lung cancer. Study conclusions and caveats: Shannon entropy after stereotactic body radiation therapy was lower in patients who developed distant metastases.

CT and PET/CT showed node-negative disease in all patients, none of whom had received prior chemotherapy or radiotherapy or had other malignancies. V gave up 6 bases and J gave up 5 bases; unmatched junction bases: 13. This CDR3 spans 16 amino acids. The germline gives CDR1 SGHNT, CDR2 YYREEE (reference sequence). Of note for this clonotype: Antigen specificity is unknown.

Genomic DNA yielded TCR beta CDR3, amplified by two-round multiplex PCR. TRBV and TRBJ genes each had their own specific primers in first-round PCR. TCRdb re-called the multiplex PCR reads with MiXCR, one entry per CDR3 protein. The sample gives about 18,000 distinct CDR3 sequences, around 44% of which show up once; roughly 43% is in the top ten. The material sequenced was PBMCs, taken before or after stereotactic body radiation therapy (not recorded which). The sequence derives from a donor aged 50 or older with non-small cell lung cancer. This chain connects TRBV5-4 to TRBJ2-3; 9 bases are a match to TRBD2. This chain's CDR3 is CASTGGWRGGRDTQYF. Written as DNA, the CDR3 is TGTGCCAGCACCGGGGGGTGGCGGGGGGGCAGAGATACGCAGTATTTT.